Presented here are 19 T cell receptor beta chains from one specimen sequenced in a study of T cells after yellow fever vaccination (dated by TCRdb to about 2019). The treatment or condition tag for this specimen amounts to: live attenuated yellow fever vaccine strain. Library preparation was by 5' RACE. Sequencing took place on an Illumina HiSeq 2500. TCRdb reanalyzed the raw reads on its own, using fastp at Q25 for trimming and MiXCR for clone calling, and kept in-frame beta chains. Each entry merges the rows of one CDR3 protein and shows their most common DNA and genes. Counted in this sample were 500,000 to 650,000 distinct CDR3 sequences; 17% of them appeared once. The top ten constitute 17% of the sample. The sequenced sample was PBMCs, obtained less than 6 days after the first yellow fever vaccination. The receptors come from a man younger than 30 who received the YFV17D yellow fever vaccine.

This clonotype was seen more than once but under ten times. The J gene is TRBJ2-2, the V gene TRBV4-1; D is perhaps TRBD2 (5 bases). The germline gives CDR1 MGHRA, CDR2 YSYEKL. CDR3 length: 14 amino acids. V was shortened by 3 bases and J by 2 bases, with 7 bases between the two germline ends. The CDR3 protein is CASSQTINTGELFF. CDR3 coding DNA: TGCGCCAGCAGCCAGACTATTAACACCGGGGAGCTGTTTTTT.

V gene TRBV12-3 or TRBV12-4 combines with J gene TRBJ1-3; D possibly corresponds to TRBD1 (5 bases). V was cut by 3 bases and J by 10 bases, with 16 bases left in between. The CDR3 has 14 amino acids. Here the CDR3 DNA reads TGTGCCAGCAGTTTGGACTGGGGACTGGGGACCATATATTTT. This encodes CASSLDWGLGTIYF.

The gene calls are TRBV2 and TRBJ2-7; D is possibly TRBD1 (5 bases). Trimming left V 10 bases short and J 3 bases short, with 10 bases between. From germline, CDR1 is SNHLY and CDR2 FYNNEI. This CDR3 region has 11 residues. The CDR3 nucleotides read TGTGCCACCGCGGACAACTACGAGCAGTACGTC. Encoded protein: CATADNYEQYV.

The V gene is TRBV7-8, the J gene TRBJ2-3, with D hard to call. The V gene lost 3 bases and the J gene lost 0 bases, with 16 bases spanning the gap. CDR1 and CDR2 from the germline V gene are SGHVS and FQNEAQ. The CDR3 has 17 residues. DNA of the CDR3: TGTGCCAGCAGCTTGAGGCCGTTACTCCGTAGCACAGATACGCAGTATTTT. This sequence encodes CASSLRPLLRSTDTQYF.

This clonotype was found a few times. The chain couples TRBV7-9 to TRBJ2-7, with D unclear. The ends were cut back, 0 bases at V and 5 bases at J, with 8 bases in the middle. The length of the CDR3 is 13 residues. From germline, CDR1 is SEHNR and CDR2 FQNEAQ (reference sequence). The chain's CDR3 is CASSLAALDEQYF. DNA for the CDR3: TGTGCCAGCAGCTTAGCCGCTTTAGACGAGCAGTACTTC.

The rearrangement uses TRBV3-1 and TRBJ2-3; D possibly corresponds to TRBD2 (5 bases). CDR1 is LGHDT, CDR2 YNNKEL, per germline (reference sequence). Deletions cut 4 bases from V and 0 bases from J, with 11 bases between. This CDR3 has 15 residues. CDR3 in DNA: TGTGCCAGCAGCCCCTGGGAGCAAAGCACAGATACGCAGTATTTT. Translated: CASSPWEQSTDTQYF.

This clonotype has just a few counts. The CDR3 coding sequence is TGCAGTGCTAGATGGAGCGGGGTAGCCGGGGAGCTGTTTTTT. Translated, it gives CSARWSGVAGELFF. V is TRBV20-1 and J is TRBJ2-2, with 7 bases that match TRBD2. Germline CDR1 DFQATT, CDR2 SNEGSKA (reference sequence). Trimming at V came to 2 bases and at J to 6 bases, leaving 6 bases not matched to a gene. This CDR3 is 14 amino acids long.

The gene calls are TRBV4-1 and TRBJ1-1; D unresolved. This CDR3 is built from 15 residues. V shed 0 bases and J shed 4 bases, with 12 bases lying between them. The V gene's germline CDR1 is MGHRA and CDR2 YSYEKL. The CDR3 region has the DNA TGCGCCAGCAGCCAAGATCACCCGAGCGCCACTGAAGCTTTCTTT. Its translation: CASSQDHPSATEAFF.

This clonotype has only a few counts. J is TRBJ2-5 and V is TRBV4-2, with 14 bases matching TRBD2. Germline trimming cut 5 bases from V and 6 bases from J; bases unmatched to any gene: 8. This CDR3 spans 16 amino acids. Looked up from germline, CDR1 is LGHNA and CDR2 is YNFKEQ. The chain's CDR3 is CASSAQTSGGAQTQYF. In DNA, the CDR3 is TGTGCCAGCAGCGCCCAGACTAGCGGGGGGGCACAGACCCAGTACTTC.

The J gene is TRBJ2-5, the V gene TRBV9, with TRBD2 identical over 13 bases. CDR3 length equals 16 residues. Germline values: CDR1 SGDLS, CDR2 YYNGEE. Losses at the gene ends were 4 bases for V and 5 bases for J; bases not matched to a gene: 8. The CDR3 is CASSTQGLAGTETQYF. DNA of the CDR3: TGTGCCAGCAGCACCCAGGGACTAGCGGGGACGGAGACCCAGTACTTC.

This chain uses TRBV6-1 with TRBJ2-2; the D call may be TRBD1 or TRBD2 (6 bases each). The CDR3 sequence is 16 residues long. Deletions cut 7 bases from V and 3 bases from J, with 18 bases between. Per the germline V gene, CDR1 is MNHNS and CDR2 is SASEGT. The CDR3 here is CASKSVGGPDTGELFF. In nucleotides, the CDR3 is TGTGCCAGCAAGTCTGTAGGGGGGCCCGACACCGGGGAGCTGTTTTTT.

This chain uses TRBV6-2 or TRBV6-3 with TRBJ1-2; D is undetermined. Trimming pared 5 bases from V and 4 bases from J, leaving 8 bases between. The CDR3 contains 12 residues. Germline CDR1 is MNHEY and CDR2 is SVGEGT. In nucleotides, the CDR3 is TGTGCCAGCAGTGCTGACCCCTATGGCTACACCTTC. It specifies CASSADPYGYTF.

Here the CDR3 DNA reads TGCAGTGCAACTGGACAGGGACTACCCTATGGCTACACCTTC. Amino acids: CSATGQGLPYGYTF. The chain carries TRBV20-1 and TRBJ1-2, with 8 bases aligning to TRBD1. Germline trimming cut 6 bases from V and 4 bases from J; bases unmatched to any gene: 10. CDR3 length: 14 amino acids. Germline V gene data show CDR1 as DFQATT and CDR2 as SNEGSKA (reference sequence).

This clonotype showed up just a few times. The chain employs TRBV6-1 and TRBJ1-4; no reliable D call. Germline values: CDR1 MNHNS, CDR2 SASEGT. CDR3 length equals 13 residues. Trimming removed 7 bases from V and 7 bases from J, with 13 bases in between. The CDR3 sequence is CASIRNRGEKLFF. The CDR3 bases are TGTGCCAGCATCCGGAACAGAGGTGAAAAACTGTTTTTT.

As to this clonotype: A read error is possible here, since a much larger clone lies one base away. This chain connects TRBV6-1 to TRBJ2-1; 11 bases map to TRBD2. CDR3 length: 15 residues. Germline V gives CDR1 MNHNS, CDR2 SASEGT. The CDR3 spells CASKSSGGTYDEQFF. The DNA for the CDR3 is TGTGCCAGCAAATCTAGCGGGGGGACCTACGATGAGCAGTTCTTC.

This clonotype was counted between two and nine times. This chain joins TRBV5-5 and TRBJ2-7, with D tentatively TRBD1 or TRBD2 (6 bases each). CDR3 size: 15 residues. V lost 6 bases to trimming and J lost 4 bases, with 20 bases between them. Per the germline V gene, CDR1 is SGHKS and CDR2 is YYEKEE (reference sequence). This CDR3 is CASTPGPGANYEQYV. In nucleotides, the CDR3 is TGTGCCAGCACCCCAGGCCCGGGGGCGAATTACGAGCAGTACGTC.

This clonotype was detected ten times or more. The genes are TRBV3-1 and TRBJ1-1, with D maybe TRBD1 (5 bases). Germline lookup yields CDR1 LGHDT and CDR2 YNNKEL (reference sequence). The CDR3 spans 13 residues. Trimming cost V 2 bases and J 5 bases, with 9 bases left between them. Here the CDR3 reads CASSQRAGTEAFF. CDR3 DNA sequence: TGTGCCAGCAGCCAAAGGGCAGGGACTGAAGCTTTCTTT.

V usage is TRBV7-2 and J usage is TRBJ1-1; no reliable D call. The ends were cut back, 6 bases at V and 8 bases at J, with 13 bases in the middle. There are 12 residues in the CDR3. Germline CDR1 and CDR2: SGHTA and FQGNSA. CDR3 nucleotide sequence: TGTGCCAGCAGTCTCTTCGGCGGAGAAGCTTTCTTT. Translating it yields CASSLFGGEAFF. The full variable domain, in which reference TRBV7-2 and TRBJ1-1 provide the parts outside the CDR3, is GAGVSQSPSNKVTEKGKDVELRCDPISGHTALYWYRQSLGQGLEFLIYFQGNSAPDKSGLPSDRFSAERTGGSVSTLTIQRTQQEDSAVYLCASSLFGGEAFFGQGTRLTVV.

V usage is TRBV5-4 and J usage is TRBJ2-1; D is tentatively TRBD1 or TRBD2 (6 bases each). This CDR3 is built from 15 residues. Trimming removed 2 bases from V and 7 bases from J, with 16 bases in between. Germline CDR1 and CDR2: SGHNT and YYREEE (reference sequence). In DNA, the CDR3 is TGTGCCAGCAGCTTAGCCGGGGGCTCGCGTAATGAGCAGTTCTTC. Translated: CASSLAGGSRNEQFF.